The clone carrying this TCR beta chain was found a few times. Its antigen remains unknown. Sequencing targeted expressed TCRB transcripts, as all isolated RNA had been reverse transcribed. Profiling relied on immunoSEQ multiplex PCR, and the TCRdb table lists in-frame clones only, not all of them. The table shows 630,000 or so clones, with over 13% occurring only once. These data belong to a study of beta chain features in type 1 diabetes. Regarding the study as a whole: Researchers could not determine here whether HLA type influences TCRB rearrangement. When VDJ junctions were examined, type 1 diabetes patients showed fewer insertions and more deletions. A moderate, significant TCRB CDR3 shortening appeared in type 1 diabetes across four CD4+ subsets.

Sorting with CD45RO/CCR7/CD25/CD127/CD95/CD27 yielded naive, central memory, regulatory and stem-like memory CD4+ cells. Purities over 98% were achieved in all sorted populations. Sample: naive CD4+ T cells from blood. The source is a man between 18 and 35 years old with type 1 diabetes.

The CDR3 region is CASSSPKGADRDFRGGYTF. CDR3 sequence (DNA): TGTGCCAGCAGCTCCCCCAAAGGGGCGGACAGAGACTTTAGGGGTGGCTACACCTTC. The V call is TRBV7-8, the J call TRBJ1-2; perhaps TRBD1 as D (6 bases). The CDR3 is 19 residues long. Germline V gene lookup returns CDR1 SGHVS and CDR2 FQNEAQ. Trimming shortened V by 4 bases and J by 7 bases, and 31 bases separated the two germline ends.